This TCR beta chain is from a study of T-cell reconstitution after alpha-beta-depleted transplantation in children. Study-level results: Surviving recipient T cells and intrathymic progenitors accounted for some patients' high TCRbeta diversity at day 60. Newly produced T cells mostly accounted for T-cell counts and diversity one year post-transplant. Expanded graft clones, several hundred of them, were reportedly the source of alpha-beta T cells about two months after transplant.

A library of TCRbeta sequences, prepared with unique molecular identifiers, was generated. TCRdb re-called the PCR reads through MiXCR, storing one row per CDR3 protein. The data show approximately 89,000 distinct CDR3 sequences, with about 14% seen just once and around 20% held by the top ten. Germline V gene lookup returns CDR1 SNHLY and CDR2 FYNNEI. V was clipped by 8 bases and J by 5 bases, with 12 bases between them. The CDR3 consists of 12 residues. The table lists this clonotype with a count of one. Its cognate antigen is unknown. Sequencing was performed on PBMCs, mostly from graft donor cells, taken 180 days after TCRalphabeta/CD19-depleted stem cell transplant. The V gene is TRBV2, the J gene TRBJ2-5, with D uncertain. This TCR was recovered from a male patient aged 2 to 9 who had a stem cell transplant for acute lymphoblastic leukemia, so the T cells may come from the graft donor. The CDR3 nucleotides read TGTGCCAGCGCTCTAGGTCTGGAGACCCAGTACTTC. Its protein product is CASALGLETQYF.